This TCR beta chain comes out of a study of cytomegalovirus exposure and HLA in healthy donors. The PCR contained 60 Vbeta and 13 Jbeta primers. Here immunoSEQ multiplex PCR was the method, and the copy in TCRdb shows in-frame clones only, minus some. The sample consists of around 150,000 clones, about 75% of them appearing once. Germline CDR1 reads SGHTA; CDR2 reads FQGNSA. This CDR3 comprises 15 residues. V was shortened by 3 bases and J by 7 bases, with 18 bases between the two germline ends. This receptor was identified in a man aged 18 to 35 in good health and CMV-seronegative. The rearrangement links TRBV7-2 to TRBJ1-1; D uncertain. The specimen was PBMCs. In DNA, the CDR3 is TGTGCCAGCAGCTTTTCAGGATCGGCCATTAATGAAGCTTTCTTT. This sequence encodes CASSFSGSAINEAFF.